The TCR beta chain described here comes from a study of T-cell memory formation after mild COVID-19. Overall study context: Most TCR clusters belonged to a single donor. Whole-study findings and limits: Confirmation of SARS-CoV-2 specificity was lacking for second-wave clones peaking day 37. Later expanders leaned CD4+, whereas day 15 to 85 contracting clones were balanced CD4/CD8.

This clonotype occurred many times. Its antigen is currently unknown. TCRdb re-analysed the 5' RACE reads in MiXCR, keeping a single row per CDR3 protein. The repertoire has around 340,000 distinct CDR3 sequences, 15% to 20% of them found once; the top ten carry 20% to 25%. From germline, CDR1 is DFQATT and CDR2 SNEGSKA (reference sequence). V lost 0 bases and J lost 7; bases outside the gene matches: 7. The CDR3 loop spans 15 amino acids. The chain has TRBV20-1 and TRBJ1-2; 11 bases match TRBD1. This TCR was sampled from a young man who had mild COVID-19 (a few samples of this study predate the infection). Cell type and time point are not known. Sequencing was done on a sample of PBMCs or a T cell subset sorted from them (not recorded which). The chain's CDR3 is CSARERTGGLGGYTF. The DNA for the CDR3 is TGCAGTGCTAGAGAAAGGACAGGGGGCCTGGGTGGCTACACCTTC.